This T cell receptor beta chain was recovered during a study of CD8 T cells in Susac syndrome. cDNA came from around 0.54 to 1 ug RNA primed by random hexamers. A single record per CDR3 protein comes from TCRdb applying MiXCR to the immunoSEQ multiplex PCR reads. The sample shows 50,000 to 55,000 distinct CDR3 sequences, roughly 94% of them seen only once. Fulfillment of recently defined diagnostic criteria for definite or probable disease was shown by the patients with Susac syndrome. The CDR3 is made up of 13 amino acids. Germline loops: CDR1 MNHEY, CDR2 SVGAGI. V was pared by 6 bases and J by 3 bases, with 12 bases between.

Sequenced input: CD8+ T cells from PBMCs. The receptor comes from a human donor with Susac syndrome. The chain is built from TRBV6-5 and TRBJ2-7; maybe TRBD1 (6 bases). The CDR3 protein is CASSLTQGYEQYF. For the CDR3, the DNA is TGTGCCAGCAGCCTGACACAGGGCTACGAGCAGTACTTC.